One sample yielded the 18 T cell receptor beta chains listed below, sequenced in a study of blood T cell repertoires in COVID-19. Assay used: immunoSEQ multiplex PCR; TCRdb lists only in-frame clones, some missing. Of about 150,000 clones listed, approximately 90% were seen once; the top ten hold over 10%. Sequences were obtained from peripheral blood. Receptors were obtained from a man between 18 and 35 years old with COVID-19, enrolled during active disease.

The chain is built from TRBV18 and TRBJ2-1; possibly TRBD2 for D (5 bases). This CDR3 is 16 amino acids long. CDR1 is KGHSH, CDR2 LQKENI, per germline. The V gene lost 2 bases and the J gene lost 5 bases, with 16 bases spanning the gap. The CDR3: CASSPGLAQHDNEQFF. The CDR3 DNA follows: TGTGCCAGCTCACCAGGCCTAGCCCAGCATGACAATGAGCAGTTCTTC. Combining the CDR3 with reference TRBV18 and TRBJ2-1 gives the whole variable domain NAGVMQNPRHLVRRRGQEARLRCSPMKGHSHVYWYRQLPEEGLKFMVYLQKENIIDESGMPKERFSAEFPKEGPSILRIQQVVRGDSAAYFCASSPGLAQHDNEQFFGPGTRLTVL.

The chain has TRBV7-9 and TRBJ2-7; perhaps TRBD2 as D (7 bases). V lost 8 bases and J lost 7, with 15 bases in between. Germline V lookup: CDR1 SEHNR, CDR2 FQNEAQ (reference sequence). The CDR3 totals 12 residues. Here the CDR3 DNA reads TGTGCCAGCCGGGGGGCATCCCAGGAGCAGTACTTC. Amino acid sequence: CASRGASQEQYF.

This clone was found once. V and J are TRBV24-1 and TRBJ2-3; D is uncertain. CDR1 and CDR2 (germline): KGHDR, SFDVKD. This CDR3 region has 13 residues. V was shortened by 1 base and J by 5 bases, with 6 bases between the two germline ends. This CDR3 reads CATSDFVGDTQYF. For the CDR3, the DNA is TGTGCCACCAGTGATTTTGTCGGAGATACGCAGTATTTT.

This clone was picked up one time. V gene TRBV13 combines with J gene TRBJ2-1; D might be TRBD1 (6 bases). With 5 bases removed from V and 1 base from J, the gap between germline ends came to 15 bases. The CDR3 sequence is 16 residues long. The V gene's germline CDR1 is PRHDT and CDR2 FYEKMQ (reference sequence). In DNA form, the CDR3 reads TGTGCCAGCAGCGCCAGGGGTGCCCTATCCTACAATGAGCAGTTCTTC. It specifies CASSARGALSYNEQFF.

The chain has TRBV2 and TRBJ2-3; 11 bases fit TRBD2. CDR3 length: 16 amino acids. V lost 10 bases and J lost 5; bases outside the gene matches: 14. The V gene's germline CDR1 is SNHLY and CDR2 FYNNEI. CDR3 bases: TGTGCCACCCTGGGGATAGCGGGAGGGCCGGTAGATACGCAGTATTTT. This sequence encodes CATLGIAGGPVDTQYF.

V is TRBV3-1 (or the pseudogene TRBV3-2) and J is TRBJ2-5; 13 bases align to TRBD2. V was pared by 2 bases and J by 5 bases, with 8 bases of the junction left unmatched. Germline CDR1 LGHDT, CDR2 YNNKEL (reference sequence). The CDR3 runs to 17 residues. CDR3 DNA: TGTGCCAGCAGCCAATACGGACTAGCGGGAGAGGGCGAGACCCAGTACTTC. It specifies CASSQYGLAGEGETQYF.

This clone was observed a single time. The chain is built from TRBV28 and TRBJ2-7; 7 bases line up with TRBD1. With V trimmed by 5 bases and J by 2 bases, 9 bases remained unmatched. CDR3 size: 15 residues. Germline loops: CDR1 MDHEN, CDR2 SYDVKM. CDR3 nucleotide sequence: TGTGCCAGCAGTCCGGTTGACAGGGTTGCCTACGAGCAGTACTTC. It yields the protein CASSPVDRVAYEQYF. Filled out from reference TRBV28 and TRBJ2-7, the complete variable domain reads DVKVTQSSRYLVKRTGEKVFLECVQDMDHENMFWYRQDPGLGLRLIYFSYDVKMKEKGDIPEGYSVSREKKERFSLILESASTNQTSMYLCASSPVDRVAYEQYFGPGTRLTVT.

This clone was seen once. J is TRBJ2-7 and V is TRBV3-1 (or the pseudogene TRBV3-2); the D gene is possibly TRBD2 (6 bases). CDR1 and CDR2 from the germline V gene are LGHDT and YNNKEL (reference sequence). Trimming stripped 4 bases from V and 0 bases from J, with 10 bases between. This CDR3 contains 14 residues. In DNA form, the CDR3 reads TGTGCCAGCAGCCCGGGACTTCACTCCTACGAGCAGTACTTC. It codes for CASSPGLHSYEQYF.

The chain recombines TRBV18 with TRBJ2-7; D uncertain. The CDR3 spans 12 residues. Trimming stripped 2 bases from V and 3 bases from J, with 5 bases between. Per the germline V gene, CDR1 is KGHSH and CDR2 is LQKENI. This CDR3 is CASSPSNYEQYF. CDR3 bases: TGTGCCAGCTCACCATCAAACTACGAGCAGTACTTC.

This chain links TRBV6-2 or TRBV6-3 with TRBJ1-5, with 9 bases matching TRBD1. Germline trimming cut 5 bases from V and 9 bases from J; bases unmatched to any gene: 11. The CDR3 sequence is 15 residues long. Germline assignment: CDR1 MNHEY and CDR2 SVGEGT. The CDR3 DNA sequence: TGTGCCAGCAGTAGTTCGACAGGGGGTGTTAGGCCCCAGCATTTT. This translates into CASSSSTGGVRPQHF.

V and J are TRBV4-3 and TRBJ2-3; 8 nucleotides line up with TRBD2. The CDR3 consists of 18 residues. V lost 1 base, J lost 4 bases, and 13 bases stayed unmatched. Germline loops: CDR1 LGHNA, CDR2 YSLEER. Here the CDR3 reads CASSQASFGAGAPDTQYF. In DNA, the CDR3 is TGCGCCAGCAGCCAAGCTTCGTTCGGAGCGGGAGCCCCAGATACGCAGTATTTT.

J is TRBJ2-5 and V is TRBV18; 8 bases agree with TRBD2. The trim removed 6 bases at V and 5 bases at J, leaving 17 bases unmatched. This CDR3 has 17 residues. Per the germline V gene, CDR1 is KGHSH and CDR2 is LQKENI. CDR3 in DNA: TGTGCCAGCTCCCTCAGGGGACGAGCGGGAGCGGGGGAGACCCAGTACTTC. Translated, it gives CASSLRGRAGAGETQYF.

The chain carries TRBV5-5 and TRBJ2-2; TRBD2 matches 12 bases. This CDR3 contains 17 residues. The J segment lost 2 bases and the V segment lost 0 bases, leaving 2 bases of the junction unmatched. From germline, CDR1 is SGHKS and CDR2 YYEKEE (reference sequence). CDR3 sequence reads: CASSLATSGSNTGELFF. The CDR3 nucleotides are TGTGCCAGCAGCTTGGCGACTAGCGGGAGTAACACCGGGGAGCTGTTTTTT.

This clone was observed a few times. The rearrangement joins TRBV27 to TRBJ1-2, with D possibly matching TRBD1 (6 bases). Trimming took 8 bases from V and 4 from J, leaving 11 bases between them. Germline assignment: CDR1 MNHEY and CDR2 SMNVEV (reference sequence). The CDR3 length is 12 residues. CDR3 DNA: TGTGCCAGCGGGACATACGGCTATGGCTACACCTTC. Encoded protein: CASGTYGYGYTF.

V usage is TRBV28 and J usage is TRBJ2-7; D perhaps matches TRBD2 (9 bases). CDR3 size: 20 residues. Germline V gene sequence: CDR1 MDHEN, CDR2 SYDVKM. V lost 5 bases to trimming and J lost 3 bases, with 32 bases between them. The DNA of the CDR3 is TGTGCCAGCAGTCCCACAGCCGACAGCGGGGGGCGGGACAGGAGCTACGAGCAGTACTTC. This translates into CASSPTADSGGRDRSYEQYF.

This chain uses TRBV7-2 with TRBJ2-7; 7 positions match TRBD1. V shed 4 bases, J shed 4 bases, and the junction held 10 bases outside the gene matches. Per germline, CDR1 SGHTA and CDR2 FQGNSA. There are 15 residues in the CDR3. The CDR3 reads CASSSLWDRSYEQYF. The CDR3 DNA reads as TGTGCCAGCAGCTCCCTCTGGGACAGATCTTACGAGCAGTACTTC.

V is TRBV15 and J is TRBJ2-3; 7 nucleotides agree with TRBD1. This CDR3 is 17 amino acids long. V gave up 5 bases and J gave up 2 bases; unmatched junction bases: 13. Germline assignment: CDR1 LNHNV and CDR2 YYDKDF (reference sequence). The CDR3 is CATSSTPQGVVTDTQYF. The DNA of the CDR3 is TGTGCCACCAGCTCAACCCCGCAGGGGGTGGTCACAGATACGCAGTATTTT.

V and J are TRBV6-1 and TRBJ1-1; 7 bases are a match to TRBD1. V gave up 4 bases and J gave up 0 bases; unmatched junction bases: 14. CDR3 length equals 18 residues. Germline V gives CDR1 MNHNS, CDR2 SASEGT. The CDR3 is CASSGRGRRGGMNTEAFF. The CDR3 nucleotides read TGTGCCAGCAGTGGCCGGGGGCGCCGAGGGGGCATGAACACTGAAGCTTTCTTT.